The 4 T cell receptor beta chains in this list originate from one sample, sequenced in a study of blood T cell repertoires in COVID-19. The assay was immunoSEQ multiplex PCR, and TCRdb's table has in-frame clones only and misses some. The data show 200,000 to 250,000 clones, 80% to 90% seen once. Material for sequencing was PBMCs or T cells enriched from blood (not recorded which). These receptors all stem from a woman aged 18-29 years in a cohort exposed to, infected with or recovered from COVID-19 (not recorded which).

The J gene is TRBJ2-7, the V gene TRBV19; TRBD1 agrees at 9 bases. V lost 6 bases to trimming and J lost 3 bases; unmatched junction nucleotides: 6. The germline gives CDR1 LNHDA, CDR2 SQIVND (reference sequence). The CDR3 loop spans 14 amino acids. The CDR3: CASSTTGQGYEQYF. The CDR3 nucleotides are TGTGCCAGTAGCACAACGGGACAGGGCTACGAGCAGTACTTC. Looking up the rest from reference TRBV19 and TRBJ2-7 gives the full variable domain: DGGITQSPKYLFRKEGQNVTLSCEQNLNHDAMYWYRQDPGQGLRLIYYSQIVNDFQKGDIAEGYSVSREKKESFPLTVTSAQKNPTAFYLCASSTTGQGYEQYFGPGTRLTVT.

The chain links TRBV11-2 to TRBJ2-5, with D possibly being TRBD1 (6 bases). V dropped 3 bases and J dropped 4 bases, with 15 bases sitting between them. The germline CDR1 and CDR2 sequences are SGHAT and FQNNGV. This CDR3 contains 15 residues. The CDR3 DNA reads as TGTGCCAGCAGCTTGTACTACAGGGAGAGAGAGACCCAGTACTTC. Its translation: CASSLYYRERETQYF.

The chain carries TRBV5-1 and TRBJ1-2; 8 bases map to TRBD1. Germline CDR1 reads SGHRS; CDR2 reads YFSETQ. The CDR3 contains 14 residues. Trimming at V came to 5 bases and at J to 6 bases, leaving 9 bases not matched to a gene. For the CDR3, the DNA is TGCGCCAGCAGTTCTGGACAGGGCCTGGATGGCTACACCTTC. This sequence encodes CASSSGQGLDGYTF.

CDR3 protein: CASSLQGVYTF. The CDR3 region has the DNA TGTGCCAGCAGCCTGCAGGGGGTCTACACCTTC. The rearrangement uses TRBV5-4 and TRBJ1-2; 7 nucleotides align to TRBD1. The CDR3 runs 11 residues. Germline CDR1 reads SGHNT; CDR2 reads YYREEE (reference sequence). V was clipped by 4 bases and J by 10 bases; unmatched bases: 4.